This T cell receptor (beta chain) stems from a study of blood T cell repertoires in COVID-19. Study overall: Samples taken during acute and convalescent COVID-19 were collected in the United States, Italy and Spain.

Per the study methods: Cell counts per sample came from amplifying reference gene primers. Some clones are missing from TCRdb's copy, which holds only in-frame ones; the method was immunoSEQ multiplex PCR. V and J calls and clone size are those listed in that table; D and trimming were worked out from the DNA. The sample yields 250,000 or so clones, 86% seen once. Germline CDR1 reads SGHDT; CDR2 reads YYEEEE. CDR3 length: 16 amino acids. V shed 5 bases, J shed 9 bases, and the junction held 14 bases outside the gene matches. The gene calls are TRBV5-6 and TRBJ2-1; 10 positions match TRBD2. The clonotype originates from a woman aged 25 to 45 with active or convalescent COVID-19. Sequenced sample: peripheral blood. The CDR3 reads CASRRILSGGAGEQFF. The CDR3 DNA reads TGTGCCAGCAGAAGGATTTTAAGCGGGGGGGCTGGTGAGCAGTTCTTC.